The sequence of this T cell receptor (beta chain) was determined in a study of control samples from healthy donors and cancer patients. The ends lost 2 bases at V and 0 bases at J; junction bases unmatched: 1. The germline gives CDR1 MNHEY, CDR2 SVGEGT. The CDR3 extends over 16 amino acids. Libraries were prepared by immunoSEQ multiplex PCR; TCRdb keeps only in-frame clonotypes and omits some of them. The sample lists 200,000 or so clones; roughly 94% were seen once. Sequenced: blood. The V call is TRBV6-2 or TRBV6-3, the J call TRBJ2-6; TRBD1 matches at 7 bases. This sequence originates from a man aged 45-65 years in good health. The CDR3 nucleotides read TGTGCCAGCAGTTACCGGGACAGCTCTGGGGCCAACGTCCTGACTTTC. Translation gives CASSYRDSSGANVLTF.